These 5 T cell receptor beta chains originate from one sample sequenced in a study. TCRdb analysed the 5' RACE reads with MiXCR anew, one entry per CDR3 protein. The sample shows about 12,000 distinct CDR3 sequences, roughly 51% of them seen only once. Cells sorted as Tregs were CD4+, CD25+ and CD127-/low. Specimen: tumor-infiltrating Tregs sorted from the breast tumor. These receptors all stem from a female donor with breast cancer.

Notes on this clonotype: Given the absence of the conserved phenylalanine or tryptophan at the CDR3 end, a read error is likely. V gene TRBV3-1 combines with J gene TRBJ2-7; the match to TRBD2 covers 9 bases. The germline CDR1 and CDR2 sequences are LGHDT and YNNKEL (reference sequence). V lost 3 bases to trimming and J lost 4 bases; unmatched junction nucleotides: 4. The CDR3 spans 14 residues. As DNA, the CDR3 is TGTGCCAGCAGCCACGCGGGAGGGATTTACGAGCAGTACTTA. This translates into CASSHAGGIYEQYL.

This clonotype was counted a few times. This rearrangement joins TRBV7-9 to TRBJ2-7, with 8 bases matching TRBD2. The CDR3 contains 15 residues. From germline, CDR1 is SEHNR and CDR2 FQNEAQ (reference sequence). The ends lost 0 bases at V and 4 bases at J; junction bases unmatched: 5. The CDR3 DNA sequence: TGTGCCAGCAGCTTAGCCCTAGCGGGTTCTTACGAGCAGTACTTC. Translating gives CASSLALAGSYEQYF.

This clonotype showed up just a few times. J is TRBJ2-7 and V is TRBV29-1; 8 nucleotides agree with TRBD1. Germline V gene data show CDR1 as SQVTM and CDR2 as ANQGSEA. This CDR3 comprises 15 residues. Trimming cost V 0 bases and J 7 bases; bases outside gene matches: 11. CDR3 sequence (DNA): TGCAGCGTTGAAGACACGATGGACAGGGATGGTGAGCAGTACTTC. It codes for CSVEDTMDRDGEQYF.

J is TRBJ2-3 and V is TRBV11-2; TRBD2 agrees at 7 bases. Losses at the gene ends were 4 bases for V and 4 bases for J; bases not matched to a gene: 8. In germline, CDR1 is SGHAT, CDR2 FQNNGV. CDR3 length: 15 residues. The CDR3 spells CASSSGLRNPDTQYF. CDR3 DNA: TGTGCCAGCAGCTCGGGACTACGGAATCCAGATACGCAGTATTTT. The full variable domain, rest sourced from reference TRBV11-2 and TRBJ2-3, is EAGVAQSPRYKIIEKRQSVAFWCNPISGHATLYWYQQILGQGPKLLIQFQNNGVVDDSQLPKDRFSAERLKGVDSTLKIQPAKLEDSAVYLCASSSGLRNPDTQYFGPGTRLTVL.

This CDR3 is CASSLAWENIQYF. CDR3 DNA: TGTGCCAGCAGCTTAGCTTGGGAAAACATTCAGTACTTC. The rearrangement uses TRBV7-2 and TRBJ2-4; D gene uncertain. Trimming shortened V by 0 bases and J by 5 bases, and 5 bases separated the two germline ends. This CDR3 spans 13 amino acids. Germline V CDR1 and CDR2: SGHTA, FQGNSA.